Detailed here is one T cell receptor beta chain. The sample originates from a study of cytomegalovirus exposure and HLA in healthy donors. Study-level background: The 110 or so validation repertoires, a later analysis reported, used the same platform as the 666 first-cohort repertoires.

Trimming took 2 bases from V and 9 from J; bases not matched to a gene: 7. The length of the CDR3 is 14 residues. CDR1 is SGDLS and CDR2 is YYNGEE in the germline V gene. This table comes from immunoSEQ multiplex PCR, and its TCRdb copy is limited to in-frame clones, with some not included. Among 130,000 or so clones, more than 70% were seen once, and the ten largest hold roughly 1.9%. Source material: PBMCs. The sequence derives from a woman in her thirties in good health and CMV-seronegative. V usage is TRBV9 and J usage is TRBJ2-5, with TRBD2 matching 10 bases. CDR3 coding DNA: TGTGCCAGCAGCGTTAGCGGGGGGCCCCGGGCCCAGTACTTC. Translation: CASSVSGGPRAQYF.